The 15 T cell receptor beta chains presented below share a single source sample, sequenced in a study of blood T cell repertoires in COVID-19. The repertoire was sequenced with immunoSEQ multiplex PCR; TCRdb's copy has only in-frame clones and lacks some. Of fewer than 250,000 clones in the sample, more than 85% were seen once. The sequenced material came from peripheral blood. The receptors stem from a man between 60 and 75 years old with COVID-19, enrolled during active disease.

This clone was counted a single time. The gene calls are TRBV28 and TRBJ2-7, with 7 bases aligning to TRBD1. V was clipped by 4 bases and J by 1 base; unmatched bases: 7. CDR1 is MDHEN, CDR2 SYDVKM, per germline. The CDR3 totals 15 residues. Written as DNA, the CDR3 is TGTGCCAGCAGTTGGGTCGAGACAGGGTCCTACGAGCAGTACTTC. Its protein is CASSWVETGSYEQYF.

This rearrangement joins TRBV2 to TRBJ2-2; 8 bases agree with TRBD2. The V gene's germline CDR1 is SNHLY and CDR2 FYNNEI. The CDR3 runs to 15 residues. V shed 3 bases, J shed 7 bases, and the junction held 7 bases outside the gene matches. This CDR3 is CASSDPGGAGGELFF. DNA for the CDR3: TGTGCCAGCAGTGACCCCGGGGGGGCAGGCGGGGAGCTGTTTTTT.

V usage is TRBV6-5 and J usage is TRBJ1-6, with TRBD1 matching over 9 bases. V trimming: 5 bases; J trimming: 9 bases; junction bases outside the gene matches: 2. CDR3 length equals 13 residues. Germline lookup yields CDR1 MNHEY and CDR2 SVGAGI. The CDR3 bases are TGTGCCAGCAGTCCGGGACAGGGTTCACCCCTCCACTTT. It encodes CASSPGQGSPLHF.

The rearrangement links TRBV4-1 to TRBJ2-1; 8 nucleotides line up with TRBD1. V lost 1 base to trimming and J lost 12 bases; unmatched junction nucleotides: 2. The CDR3 consists of 12 residues. Germline V gives CDR1 MGHRA, CDR2 YSYEKL. The CDR3 is CASSQGGQAQFF. CDR3 bases: TGCGCCAGCAGCCAAGGGGGACAGGCGCAGTTCTTC.

The chain employs TRBV7-9 and TRBJ1-6, with TRBD1 identical over 8 bases. Per the germline V gene, CDR1 is SEHNR and CDR2 is FQNEAQ (reference sequence). V gave up 5 bases and J gave up 4 bases; unmatched junction bases: 10. CDR3 length: 17 residues. CDR3 sequence: CASSRSGTGPYNSPLHF. Here the CDR3 DNA reads TGTGCCAGCAGCCGGTCCGGGACAGGCCCATATAATTCACCCCTCCACTTT.

V gene TRBV7-2 combines with J gene TRBJ2-2; 9 positions match TRBD1. The CDR3 is 15 amino acids. Trimming at V came to 1 base and at J to 8 bases, leaving 5 bases not matched to a gene. Germline V gene sequence: CDR1 SGHTA, CDR2 FQGNSA. The CDR3 loop reads CASSLDGQGIGELFF. The CDR3 nucleotides read TGTGCCAGCAGCTTAGACGGACAGGGGATTGGGGAGCTGTTTTTT.

The chain carries TRBV28 and TRBJ2-7; D possibly corresponds to TRBD2 (6 bases). From germline, CDR1 is MDHEN and CDR2 SYDVKM. The CDR3 spans 15 residues. V lost 6 bases and J 0 bases, leaving 15 bases between the germline ends. This CDR3 reads CASSSSGQSSYEQYF. CDR3 bases: TGTGCCAGCAGCTCCAGCGGGCAGAGCTCCTACGAGCAGTACTTC.

The CDR3 DNA reads as TGTGCCAGCAGTAGGGGGCGGGATAATGAAAAACTGTTTTTT. This translates into CASSRGRDNEKLFF. The gene calls are TRBV6-6 and TRBJ1-4, with TRBD1 matching over 7 bases. This CDR3 has 14 amino acids. CDR1 is MNHNY and CDR2 is SVGAGI in the germline V gene (reference sequence). V shed 5 bases and J 4 bases; nucleotides not matched to a gene: 4.

This rearrangement joins TRBV18 to TRBJ1-2, with 10 bases fitting TRBD1. V lost 6 bases to trimming and J lost 1 base; unmatched junction nucleotides: 11. The CDR3 loop spans 17 amino acids. Germline V gives CDR1 KGHSH, CDR2 LQKENI. The CDR3 DNA sequence: TGTGCCAGCTCTCCCGGTGACAGGGGGCAGAGTAACTATGGCTACACCTTC. Residues: CASSPGDRGQSNYGYTF. Based on the CDR3 plus reference TRBV18 and TRBJ1-2, the full variable domain is NAGVMQNPRHLVRRRGQEARLRCSPMKGHSHVYWYRQLPEEGLKFMVYLQKENIIDESGMPKERFSAEFPKEGPSILRIQQVVRGDSAAYFCASSPGDRGQSNYGYTFGSGTRLTVV.

The gene calls are TRBV7-2 and TRBJ2-2, with TRBD2 as a possible D gene (6 bases). Trimming removed 2 bases at V and 7 bases at J, with 20 bases between. Per germline, CDR1 SGHTA and CDR2 FQGNSA. CDR3 length: 17 amino acids. For the CDR3, the DNA is TGTGCCAGCAGCTTAAATGCCGGGATGGGGGGAGGCGGGGAGCTGTTTTTT. Protein product: CASSLNAGMGGGGELFF.

This clone is a singleton in its sample. This chain connects TRBV5-1 to TRBJ1-1; the D gene is possibly TRBD1 (5 bases). Trimming removed 5 bases from V and 1 base from J, with 12 bases in between. This CDR3 has 14 residues. CDR1 and CDR2 (germline): SGHRS, YFSETQ. The CDR3 nucleotides read TGCGCCAGCAGTGGGGCGGGGCAGAACACTGAAGCTTTCTTT. Translated: CASSGAGQNTEAFF.

The rearrangement joins TRBV7-3 to TRBJ2-7; a possible D gene is TRBD1 (6 bases). V lost 5 bases and J lost 6, with 17 bases in between. This CDR3 contains 14 residues. Germline CDR1 reads SGHTA; CDR2 reads FQGTGA. CDR3 nucleotides: TGTGCCAGCAGCCCCGGCCAATTACAGGGCGAGCAGTACTTC. Translating it yields CASSPGQLQGEQYF.

This clone has only one observation. This chain uses TRBV6-9 with TRBJ1-5; no definite D call. Germline CDR1 reads MNHGY; CDR2 reads SVAAGI. The CDR3 is 18 residues long. V dropped 6 bases and J dropped 6 bases, with 27 bases sitting between them. CDR3 loop: CASRSGRRTSEGSQPQHF. The CDR3 bases are TGTGCCAGCAGGAGCGGGCGACGAACGTCCGAGGGTTCTCAGCCCCAGCATTTT.

The chain joins TRBV9 to TRBJ1-1; D is undetermined. Trimming took 0 bases from V and 3 from J, leaving 15 bases between them. Looked up from germline, CDR1 is SGDLS and CDR2 is YYNGEE. The CDR3 length is 16 residues. CDR3 nucleotides: TGTGCCAGCAGCGTAGTCGAATTAGCGGGGTACACTGAAGCTTTCTTT. As protein: CASSVVELAGYTEAFF. The entire variable domain, with the rest obtained from reference TRBV9 and TRBJ1-1, is as follows: DSGVTQTPKHLITATGQRVTLRCSPRSGDLSVYWYQQSLDQGLQFLIQYYNGEERAKGNILERFSAQQFPDLHSELNLSSLELGDSALYFCASSVVELAGYTEAFFGQGTRLTVV.

The chain employs TRBV3-1 (or the pseudogene TRBV3-2) and TRBJ2-2, with D hard to call. Germline loops: CDR1 LGHDT, CDR2 YNNKEL (reference sequence). V lost 0 bases to trimming and J lost 3 bases, with 5 bases between them. The length of the CDR3 is 14 residues. CDR3 residues: CASSQDSYTGELFF. For the CDR3, the DNA is TGTGCCAGCAGCCAAGACAGTTACACCGGGGAGCTGTTTTTT.